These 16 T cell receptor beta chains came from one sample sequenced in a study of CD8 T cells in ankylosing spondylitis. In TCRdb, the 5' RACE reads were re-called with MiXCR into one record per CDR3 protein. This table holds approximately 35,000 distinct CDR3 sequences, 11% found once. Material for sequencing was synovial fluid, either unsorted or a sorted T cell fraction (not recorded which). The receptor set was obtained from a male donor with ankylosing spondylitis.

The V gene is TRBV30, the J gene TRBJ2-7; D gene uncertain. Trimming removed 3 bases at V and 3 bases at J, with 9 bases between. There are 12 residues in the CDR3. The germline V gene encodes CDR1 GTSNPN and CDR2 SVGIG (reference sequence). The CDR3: CAWSSDGYEQYF. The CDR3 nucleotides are TGTGCCTGGAGCTCTGACGGCTACGAGCAGTACTTC.

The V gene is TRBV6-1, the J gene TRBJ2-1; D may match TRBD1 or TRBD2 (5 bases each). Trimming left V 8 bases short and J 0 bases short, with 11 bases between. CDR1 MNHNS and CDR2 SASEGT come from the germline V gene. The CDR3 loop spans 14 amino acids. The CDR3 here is CASGRGPSYNEQFF. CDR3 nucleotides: TGTGCCAGCGGCCGGGGCCCCTCCTACAATGAGCAGTTCTTC.

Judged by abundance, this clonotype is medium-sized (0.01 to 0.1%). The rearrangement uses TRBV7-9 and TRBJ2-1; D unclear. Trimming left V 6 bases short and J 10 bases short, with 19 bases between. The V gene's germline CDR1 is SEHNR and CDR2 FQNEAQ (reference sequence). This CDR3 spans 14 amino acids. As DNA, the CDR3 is TGTGCCAGCAGTCCCGTGCTAGTTTTCAACGAGCAGTTCTTC. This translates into CASSPVLVFNEQFF.

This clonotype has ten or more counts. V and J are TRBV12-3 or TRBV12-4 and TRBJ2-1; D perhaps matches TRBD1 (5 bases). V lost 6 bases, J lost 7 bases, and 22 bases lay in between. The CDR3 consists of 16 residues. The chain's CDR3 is CASSFQGTTLENEQFF. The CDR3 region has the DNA TGTGCCAGCAGCTTCCAGGGCACAACCTTGGAGAATGAGCAGTTCTTC.

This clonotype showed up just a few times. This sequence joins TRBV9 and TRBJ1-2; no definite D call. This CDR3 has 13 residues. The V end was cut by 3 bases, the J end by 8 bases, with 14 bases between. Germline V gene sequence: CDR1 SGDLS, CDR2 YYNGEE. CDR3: CASSENRFRGYTF. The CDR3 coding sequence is TGTGCCAGCAGCGAAAACAGATTCCGCGGCTACACCTTC.

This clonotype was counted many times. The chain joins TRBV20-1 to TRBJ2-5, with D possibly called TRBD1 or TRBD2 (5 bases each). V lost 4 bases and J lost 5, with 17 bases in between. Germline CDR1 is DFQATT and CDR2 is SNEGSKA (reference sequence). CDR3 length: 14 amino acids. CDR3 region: CSAIPGPVLETQYF. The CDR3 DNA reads TGCAGTGCTATACCGGGACCTGTATTGGAGACCCAGTACTTC.

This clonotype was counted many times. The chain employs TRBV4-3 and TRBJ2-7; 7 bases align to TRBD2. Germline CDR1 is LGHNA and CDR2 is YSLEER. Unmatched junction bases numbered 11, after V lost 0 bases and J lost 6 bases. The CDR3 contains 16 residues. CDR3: CASSQDYEGRAFEQYF. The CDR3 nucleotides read TGCGCCAGCAGCCAAGATTATGAGGGGAGGGCCTTCGAGCAGTACTTC.

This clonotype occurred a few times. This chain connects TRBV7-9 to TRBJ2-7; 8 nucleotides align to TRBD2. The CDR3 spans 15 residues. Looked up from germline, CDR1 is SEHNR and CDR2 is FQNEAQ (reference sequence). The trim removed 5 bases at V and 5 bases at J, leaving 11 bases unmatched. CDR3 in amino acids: CASSLGAGGDDEQYF. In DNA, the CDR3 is TGTGCCAGCAGCCTCGGGGCGGGAGGCGACGACGAGCAGTACTTC.

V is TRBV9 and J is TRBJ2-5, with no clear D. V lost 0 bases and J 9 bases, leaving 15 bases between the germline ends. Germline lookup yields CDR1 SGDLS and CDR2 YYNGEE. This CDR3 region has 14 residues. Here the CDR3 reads CASSVGPGDVAQYF. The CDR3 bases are TGTGCCAGCAGCGTAGGCCCTGGTGACGTGGCCCAGTACTTC.

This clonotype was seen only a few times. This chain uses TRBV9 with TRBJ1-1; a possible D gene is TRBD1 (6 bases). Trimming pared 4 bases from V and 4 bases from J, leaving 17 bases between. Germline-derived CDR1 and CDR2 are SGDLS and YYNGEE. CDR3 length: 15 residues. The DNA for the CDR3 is TGTGCCAGCAGCCCCCGGGGGGGCCGGGGCACTGAAGCTTTCTTT. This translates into CASSPRGGRGTEAFF.

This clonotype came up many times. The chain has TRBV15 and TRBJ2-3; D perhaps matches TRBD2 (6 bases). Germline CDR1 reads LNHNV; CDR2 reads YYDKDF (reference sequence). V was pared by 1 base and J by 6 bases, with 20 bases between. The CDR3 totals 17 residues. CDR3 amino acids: CATSRAKTSPPRDTQYF. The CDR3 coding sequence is TGTGCCACCAGCAGAGCAAAGACTAGTCCCCCCCGCGATACGCAGTATTTT.

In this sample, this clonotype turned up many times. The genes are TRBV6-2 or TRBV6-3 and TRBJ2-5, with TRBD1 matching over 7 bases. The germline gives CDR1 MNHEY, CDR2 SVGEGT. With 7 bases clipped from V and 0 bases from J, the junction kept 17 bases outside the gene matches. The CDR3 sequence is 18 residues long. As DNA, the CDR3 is TGTGCCAGCACCGAAACCAGGACAGGACATTTGTACCAAGAGACCCAGTACTTC. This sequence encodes CASTETRTGHLYQETQYF.

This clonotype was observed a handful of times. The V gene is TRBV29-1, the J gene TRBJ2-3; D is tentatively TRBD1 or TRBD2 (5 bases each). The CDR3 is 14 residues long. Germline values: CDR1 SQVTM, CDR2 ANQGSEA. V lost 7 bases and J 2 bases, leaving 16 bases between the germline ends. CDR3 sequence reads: CSGRGEGFTDTQYF. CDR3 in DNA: TGCAGCGGCCGTGGAGAGGGGTTCACAGATACGCAGTATTTT.

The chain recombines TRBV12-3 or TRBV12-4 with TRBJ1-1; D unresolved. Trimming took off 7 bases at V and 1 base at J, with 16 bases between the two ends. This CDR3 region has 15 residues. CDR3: CASTPQLTSNTEAFF. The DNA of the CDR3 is TGTGCCAGCACCCCCCAGCTGACGTCGAACACTGAAGCTTTCTTT.

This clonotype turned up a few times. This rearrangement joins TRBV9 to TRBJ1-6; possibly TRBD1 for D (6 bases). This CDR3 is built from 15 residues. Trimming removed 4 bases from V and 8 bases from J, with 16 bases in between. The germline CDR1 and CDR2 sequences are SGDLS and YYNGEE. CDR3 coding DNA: TGTGCCAGCAGCTTGTCCGGGACACTGGATTCACCCCTCCACTTT. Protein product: CASSLSGTLDSPLHF.

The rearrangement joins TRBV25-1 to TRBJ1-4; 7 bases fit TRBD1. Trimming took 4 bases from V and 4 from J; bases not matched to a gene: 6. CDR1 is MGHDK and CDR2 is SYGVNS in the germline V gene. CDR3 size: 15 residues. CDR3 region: CASSAQGGVNEKLFF. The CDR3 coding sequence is TGTGCCAGCAGTGCCCAGGGGGGTGTTAATGAAAAACTGTTTTTT. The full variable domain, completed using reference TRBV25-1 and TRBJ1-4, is EADIYQTPRYLVIGTGKKITLECSQTMGHDKMYWYQQDPGMELHLIHYSYGVNSTEKGDLSSESTVSRIRTEHFPLTLESARPSHTSQYLCASSAQGGVNEKLFFGSGTQLSVL.